The text below deals with one T cell receptor beta chain. Its antigen remains undetermined. Per-nucleotide qualities are absent, and no much larger clonotype sits a single base away. This sample was taken from a study of vaccination and CD4 T cells after COVID-19 (dated by TCRdb to between 2022 and 2023). Regarding the study in general: SARS-CoV-2 positivity had been established in the convalescent patients by nasal swab PCR, and mild disease was recorded in several of these patients and severe disease in one. The convalescent cohort comprised six males and four females, including two Hispanic individuals, seven Caucasians, two Asians and one multiracial person. Participants got two doses of the Pfizer-BioNTech BNT162b2 vaccine (n=8) or two doses of the Moderna mRNA-1273 vaccine (n=2). Post-COVID blood samples from convalescent patients were collected a median of about 100 days after diagnosis, with a range of 35 to 161 days. Post-vaccine blood samples were obtained a median of roughly 75 days after the second vaccine dose, with a range of about 14 to 241 days. Culture stimuli were overlapping spike peptide pools from SARS-CoV-2 and from the common cold coronaviruses HCoV-NL63, HCoV-OC43 and HCoV-229E. In control cultures, a CEFX viral epitope pool was used as positive control, an HIV-1 Nef peptide pool was used as negative control, or no peptide was added. The spike-specific CD4+ TCR repertoire was compared before and after mRNA vaccination in approximately 9 COVID-19 convalescent patients and a few infection-naive healthy vaccine recipients. The research as a whole found: Relatively few convalescent patients were included in the study, and early timepoints after natural infection were not analyzed. Among the post-vaccine SARS-CoV-2-reactive clones in convalescent patients, a median around 85% showed up only after vaccination, which suggests vaccine-specific priming. Of the vaccine-specific clones found in convalescent patients, nearly all (304 of 307) were mono-reactive for SARS-CoV-2 spike instead of being cross-reactive with common cold coronaviruses. The median count of SARS-CoV-2-reactive clonotypes went up from roughly 21 after infection to a few dozen after vaccination, although the change was not significant.

The sample's treatment or condition, from its label and the paper: approximately 10-day PBMC culture with coronavirus spike peptide pools or control peptides (ViraFEST assay). The ViraFEST assay, used in the study, expanded antigen-specific T cells with peptide pools and then identified the expanded clonotypes through TCR sequencing. Positive SARS-CoV-2 PCR tests in the convalescent patients dated from March to December 2020, before Alpha, Beta and Delta variants emerged in the United States. Each well held 1.5 million to 2.5 million PBMCs cultured with around 9 ug/ml peptide pools in IMDM containing roughly 4.7% human AB serum and 9.5 to 10 IU/ml IL-2. On days 3 and 7, half of the culture medium was replaced with fresh IL-2-containing medium. CD4+ T cells were isolated after 10 days of culture through negative selection using the EasySep CD4+ T cell isolation kit. Ficoll-Paque Plus gradient centrifugation was used to isolate PBMCs from whole blood, and the isolated PBMCs were then either used fresh or cryopreserved at -140C. Triplicate wells were generally used for each culture condition.

Libraries were constructed by PCR. TCR sequencing of DNA from cultured CD4+ T cells used the Oncomine TCR Beta short-read assay at the Johns Hopkins FTIC core. The QIAamp micro DNA kit was used to extract genomic DNA from the cultured CD4+ T cells. The Oncomine TCR Beta libraries from cultured CD4+ T cells were pooled using unique dual indexes and then sequenced on an Illumina iSeq 100. From the authors' description of their analysis: Non-productive sequences were removed, and CDR3s not starting with C, not ending with F or W, or shorter than 7 amino acids were discarded. Antigen-specific clonotypes were identified using the MANAFEST web application through comparison of peptide-stimulated wells with reference and other culture wells. Positive clones required FDR below 0.05, an odds ratio above 5, and productive frequency above 0.1% in at least two of three replicate wells. Clonotypes that were significantly expanded in both SARS-CoV-2 spike wells and at least one common cold coronavirus spike condition were defined as cross-reactive. Levenshtein distances (stringdist) and unrooted phylogenetic trees (ape) in R version 3.6.1 were used to assess CDR3 homology. TCRdb itself trimmed the public reads at Q25 with fastp, ran MiXCR and retained productive beta chains. All rows with the same CDR3 protein become a single entry with the most common DNA and genes. These V and J calls rely on TCRdb rather than the paper's analysis. The sample has under 25,000 distinct CDR3 sequences on record, around 45% of them singletons. Around 12% of the sample is taken by the ten largest.

Sequencing input: CD4+ T cells from blood, cultured in vitro. The source is a human donor who had recovered from COVID-19.

This receptor carries the CDR3 CASSYIQDNQPQHF. In nucleotides, the sequence is TGTGCCAGCAGTTACATACAGGATAATCAGCCCCAGCATTTT. The chain is encoded by TRBV6-2 or TRBV6-3 joined to TRBJ1-5; TRBD1 might be the D gene, on 5 matching bases. At the junction V is shortened by 2 bases and J by 4 bases, with 9 bases in between. CDR3 length: 14 amino acids, cysteine to phenylalanine. Only the CDR3 part of the read is kept: 42 bases, read in frame from the first base. The germline V gene sets CDR1 to MNHEY and CDR2 to SVGEGT.